These 6 T cell receptor beta chains were sequenced from one sample in a study of PD-L1 blockade in urothelial cancer (dated by TCRdb to about 2017). Preparation of the library involved the immunoSEQ multiplex PCR assay. This is the immuneACCESS table as TCRdb keeps it, with only in-frame sequences that have V and J called. A part of the clones is gone; compared with another copy, unresolved V genes explain less than half, and the rest is unexplained. The sample table lists about 43,000 clones, about 91% of them with a count of one. 3.5% to 5% of the sample rests with the top ten. The source was PBMCs, collected around atezolizumab (anti-PD-L1) treatment. The receptors originated from a man older than 75 with urothelial cancer.

The DNA for the CDR3 is TGCGCCAGCAAGGACATCCTCTCTGGGGCCAACGTCCTGACTTTC. Translating it yields CASKDILSGANVLTF. The chain is built from TRBV5-1 and TRBJ2-6, with a tentative D call TRBD1 (5 bases). V was trimmed by 6 bases and J by 0 bases, leaving 10 bases between them. Germline lookup yields CDR1 SGHRS and CDR2 YFSETQ. The CDR3 totals 15 residues. The variable domain in full, completed from reference TRBV5-1 and TRBJ2-6, reads KAGVTQTPRYLIKTRGQQVTLSCSPISGHRSVSWYQQTPGQGLQFLFEYFSETQRNKGNFPGRFSGRQFSNSRSEMNVSTLELGDSALYLCASKDILSGANVLTFGAGSRLTVL.

This sequence joins TRBV9 and TRBJ1-4; 9 positions match TRBD1. The germline V gene has CDR1 SGDLS and CDR2 YYNGEE. The CDR3 runs 15 residues. Trimming at V came to 4 bases and at J to 4 bases, leaving 5 bases not matched to a gene. The CDR3 region is CASSRATGGNEKLFF. The CDR3 nucleotides read TGTGCCAGCAGCCGCGCGACAGGGGGTAATGAAAAACTGTTTTTT. The variable domain in full, with the rest retrieved from reference TRBV9 and TRBJ1-4, is DSGVTQTPKHLITATGQRVTLRCSPRSGDLSVYWYQQSLDQGLQFLIQYYNGEERAKGNILERFSAQQFPDLHSELNLSSLELGDSALYFCASSRATGGNEKLFFGSGTQLSVL.

The chain links TRBV4-3 to TRBJ2-1; 8 positions agree with TRBD1. V trimming: 3 bases; J trimming: 6 bases; junction bases outside the gene matches: 4. The germline CDR1 and CDR2 sequences are LGHNA and YSLEER. This CDR3 comprises 14 residues. The CDR3 bases are TGCGCCAGCAGCCAGCAGGACAGGGCCAATGAGCAGTTCTTC. It translates to CASSQQDRANEQFF.

The chain combines TRBV7-8 with TRBJ1-1; D is ambiguous. The CDR3 totals 13 residues. Germline assignment: CDR1 SGHVS and CDR2 FQNEAQ. The V gene lost 3 bases and the J gene lost 1 base, with 6 bases spanning the gap. DNA of the CDR3: TGTGCCAGCAGCTTTGGTAGGAACACTGAAGCTTTCTTT. Its protein product is CASSFGRNTEAFF.

This clone has a handful of counts. V usage is TRBV10-1 and J usage is TRBJ1-4; 7 bases line up with TRBD1. This CDR3 contains 13 residues. Trimming cost V 4 bases and J 6 bases; bases outside gene matches: 2. In germline, CDR1 is WNHNN, CDR2 SYGVQD (reference sequence). CDR3 sequence (DNA): TGCGCCAGCAGTGCCACAGGGGATGAAAAACTGTTTTTT. This codes for CASSATGDEKLFF.

A single count supports this clone. CDR3 coding DNA: TGTGCCAGCAGTGAAAGACAGACGCGCTACACCTTC. Its protein product is CASSERQTRYTF. The chain has TRBV6-1 and TRBJ1-2; D is perhaps TRBD1 (5 bases). V lost 2 bases to trimming and J lost 9 bases, with 10 bases between them. From germline, CDR1 is MNHNS and CDR2 SASEGT. The CDR3 runs to 12 residues.